This TCR beta chain was obtained from a study of regulatory T cells in long-lasting Graves disease. Study findings and constraints: More public clonotypes were shared by persistent patients (around 3,000) than by new patients (about 1,000).

In its sample, this clonotype was seen many times. Its antigen is undetermined. For TCR beta, libraries came from iRepertoire HTBI primers and Arm-PCR of CDR3 regions. As handled by the study authors: Identified across the samples were 62 TRBV segments and over twelve TRBJ segments. MiXCR was run by TCRdb on the multiplex PCR reads, yielding one entry per CDR3 protein. Clone size and V and J calls follow TCRdb, not the original study. Of around 340,000 distinct CDR3 sequences listed, around 19% are singletons. Trimming cost V 5 bases and J 0 bases, with 13 bases left between them. The CDR3 loop spans 15 amino acids. Germline CDR1 is SNHLY and CDR2 is FYNNEI. This sample's time point: persistent/refractory GD, antithyroid drugs over 5 years with positive TRAb. The TCR library used RNA extracted from PBMCs. Peripheral blood, around 9 milliliters of it, was drawn into EDTA tubes.

The rearrangement joins TRBV2 to TRBJ1-1; maybe TRBD1 (6 bases). The TCR sequence derives from a female donor with Graves disease. The sequences come from peripheral blood mononuclear cells (PBMCs), collected when the disease was refractory, from a patient treated with antithyroid drugs. CDR3 sequence (DNA): TGTGCCAGCAGTAAAGACAGGTTTCTGAACACTGAAGCTTTCTTT. Its protein is CASSKDRFLNTEAFF.